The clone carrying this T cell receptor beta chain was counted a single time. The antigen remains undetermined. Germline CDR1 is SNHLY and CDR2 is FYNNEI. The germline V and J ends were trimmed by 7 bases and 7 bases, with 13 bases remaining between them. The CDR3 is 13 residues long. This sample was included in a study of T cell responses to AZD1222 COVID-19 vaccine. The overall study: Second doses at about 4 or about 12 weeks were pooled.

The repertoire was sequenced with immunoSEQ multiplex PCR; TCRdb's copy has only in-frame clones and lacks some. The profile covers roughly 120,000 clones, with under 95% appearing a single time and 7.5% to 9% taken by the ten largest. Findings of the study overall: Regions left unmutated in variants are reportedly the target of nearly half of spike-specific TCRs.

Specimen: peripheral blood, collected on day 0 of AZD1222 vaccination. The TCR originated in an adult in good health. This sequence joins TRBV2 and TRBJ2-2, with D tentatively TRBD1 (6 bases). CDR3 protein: CASTQGAGGELFF. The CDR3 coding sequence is TGTGCCAGCACACAGGGCGCAGGCGGGGAGCTGTTTTTT.